The sequence of this TCR beta chain was determined in a study of blood T cell repertoires in COVID-19. Background on the study: PBMCs, B-cell-depleted T cells, or T cells provided the cDNA or gDNA that made up the material.

Germline loops: CDR1 LGHNA, CDR2 YSLEER. The CDR3 totals 16 residues. V lost 1 base and J lost 6, with 15 bases in between. Generated by immunoSEQ multiplex PCR, the TCRdb table keeps only in-frame clones and is missing some. The top ten hold 1.6% of the sample, which has under 400,000 clones, 70% to 90% seen once. The sample comprised peripheral blood. V is TRBV4-3 and J is TRBJ2-2; a possible D gene is TRBD1 (6 bases). The sequence derives from a woman under 40 with COVID-19, enrolled during active disease. The CDR3 sequence is CASSQVSLGASGELFF. In nucleotides, the CDR3 is TGCGCCAGCAGCCAAGTGTCTTTGGGGGCGTCCGGGGAGCTGTTTTTT.